This entry lists 26 T cell receptor beta chains sequenced from one sample in a study of OX40 agonist ivuxolimab in advanced cancers. Sequenced by immunoSEQ multiplex PCR; TCRdb stores in-frame clones only, minus some. Here the sample spans about 40,000 clones, approximately 78% being singletons. Here the sequenced sample was CD4+ or CD8+ T cells sorted from blood, taken in a trial of the OX40 agonist ivuxolimab. These receptor sequences come from an adult with an advanced solid tumor such as melanoma, head and neck, liver or kidney cancer.

This clone was detected only a few times. The chain combines TRBV2 with TRBJ2-7; D might be TRBD2 (6 bases). Germline CDR1 is SNHLY and CDR2 is FYNNEI. V lost 6 bases and J 9 bases, leaving 18 bases between the germline ends. The CDR3 sequence is 13 residues long. The CDR3 DNA is TGTGCCAGCAGATACTGGGGAAGTAGCGGGCAGTACGTC. Encoded protein: CASRYWGSSGQYV.

This clone was recorded once. The chain links TRBV20-1 to TRBJ1-2; D gene ambiguous. Deletions cut 6 bases from V and 5 bases from J, with 10 bases between. The CDR3 is 11 amino acids. Germline V CDR1 and CDR2: DFQATT, SNEGSKA (reference sequence). The CDR3 is CSAELQYGYTF. CDR3 nucleotide sequence: TGCAGTGCCGAACTCCAGTATGGCTACACCTTC.

The rearrangement links TRBV30 to TRBJ1-6; TRBD1 aligns across 7 bases. Germline V gives CDR1 GTSNPN, CDR2 SVGIG (reference sequence). This CDR3 has 13 amino acids. The V gene end was trimmed by 0 bases and the J gene end by 7 bases; junction bases not matched to a gene: 0. Written as DNA, the CDR3 is TGTGCCTGGAGTGTACAGGGGAATTCACCCCTCCACTTT. The encoded protein is CAWSVQGNSPLHF.

CDR3 sequence reads: CASSTRGGSGYNSPLHF. The CDR3 DNA reads as TGTGCCAGCAGCACCAGGGGGGGTTCAGGCTATAATTCACCCCTCCACTTT. The chain joins TRBV11-3 to TRBJ1-6; 7 bases agree with TRBD1. After removal of 5 bases from V and 3 bases from J, the junction contained 10 bases not matched to a gene. Germline values: CDR1 SGHNT, CDR2 YENEEA. The CDR3 totals 17 residues.

The gene calls are TRBV7-9 and TRBJ1-2, with D unresolved. The CDR3 runs to 13 residues. Germline values: CDR1 SEHNR, CDR2 FQNEAQ (reference sequence). Trimming stripped 1 base from V and 3 bases from J, with 6 bases between. The DNA for the CDR3 is TGTGCCAGCAGCTTAGAACAAGACTATGGCTACACCTTC. Its translation is CASSLEQDYGYTF.

The chain couples TRBV7-2 to TRBJ1-2; D remains ambiguous. In germline, CDR1 is SGHTA, CDR2 FQGNSA. The CDR3 is 16 amino acids. V lost 1 base and J lost 4, with 16 bases in between. As DNA, the CDR3 is TGTGCCAGCAGCTTAGTAGGGTCGGAACAAACCTATGGCTACACCTTC. Amino acids: CASSLVGSEQTYGYTF.

This clone has only a few counts. This chain uses TRBV18 with TRBJ2-7; 10 nucleotides agree with TRBD1. Germline lookup yields CDR1 KGHSH and CDR2 LQKENI. CDR3 length equals 15 residues. V gave up 3 bases and J gave up 4 bases; unmatched junction bases: 6. The CDR3 DNA follows: TGTGCCAGCTCACCCATGGGACAGGGGTTTTACGAGCAGTACGTC. This codes for CASSPMGQGFYEQYV.

The chain has TRBV7-9 and TRBJ2-1, with a possible D match to TRBD2 (5 bases). The CDR3 is 13 residues long. V dropped 6 bases and J dropped 7 bases, with 13 bases sitting between them. Germline values: CDR1 SEHNR, CDR2 FQNEAQ (reference sequence). The CDR3 sequence is CASRNIGVNEQFF. The CDR3 bases are TGTGCCAGCAGGAATATCGGGGTGAATGAGCAGTTCTTC.

This chain links TRBV7-3 with TRBJ2-2; D ambiguous. CDR3 length equals 16 residues. CDR1 and CDR2 from the germline V gene are SGHTA and FQGTGA. Trimming took off 4 bases at V and 5 bases at J, with 17 bases between the two ends. DNA of the CDR3: TGTGCCAGCAGCTGTCCAGAGACGGAGATAACCGGGGAGCTGTTTTTT. Translating it yields CASSCPETEITGELFF.

The chain joins TRBV5-4 to TRBJ2-1; no clear D. The germline V gene encodes CDR1 SGHNT and CDR2 YYREEE (reference sequence). The CDR3 is made up of 11 amino acids. V dropped 1 base and J dropped 8 bases, with 4 bases sitting between them. This CDR3 reads CASSLRDEQFF. The CDR3 bases are TGTGCCAGCAGCTTGAGGGATGAGCAGTTCTTC.

The V gene is TRBV4-1, the J gene TRBJ2-1; 7 bases are a match to TRBD1. This CDR3 is built from 18 residues. The germline CDR1 and CDR2 sequences are MGHRA and YSYEKL. With V trimmed by 0 bases and J by 9 bases, 17 bases remained unmatched. The CDR3 loop is CASSQDTDGQVTSGEQFF. CDR3 nucleotides: TGCGCCAGCAGCCAAGATACTGACGGACAGGTGACCTCGGGTGAGCAGTTCTTC.

This clone was picked up a small number of times. V gene TRBV14 combines with J gene TRBJ1-2; no firm D call. The CDR3 runs 13 residues. V was cut by 3 bases and J by 4 bases, with 9 bases left in between. Germline V CDR1 and CDR2: SGHDN, FVKESK. CDR3 protein: CASSHGPTYGYTF. CDR3 sequence (DNA): TGTGCCAGCAGCCACGGACCCACCTATGGCTACACCTTC.

This clone was seen once. The CDR3 DNA follows: TGTGCCAGCAGCCTAGCGGCGGGGCAGCCCCAGCATTTT. Amino acid sequence: CASSLAAGQPQHF. The rearrangement uses TRBV7-3 and TRBJ1-5; no clear D. CDR3 size: 13 residues. Trimming took off 5 bases at V and 7 bases at J, with 12 bases between the two ends. Germline values: CDR1 SGHTA, CDR2 FQGTGA.

This clone was seen only once. The chain uses TRBV15 and TRBJ2-3; D gene unclear. From germline, CDR1 is LNHNV and CDR2 YYDKDF (reference sequence). The CDR3 has 15 amino acids. V was shortened by 4 bases and J by 0 bases, with 11 bases between the two germline ends. This chain's CDR3 is CATSMPGASTDTQYF. The CDR3 DNA reads TGTGCCACCAGCATGCCGGGTGCTAGCACAGATACGCAGTATTTT. Combining the CDR3 with reference TRBV15 and TRBJ2-3 gives the whole variable domain DAMVIQNPRYQVTQFGKPVTLSCSQTLNHNVMYWYQQKSSQAPKLLFHYYDKDFNNEADTPDNFQSRRPNTSFCFLDIRSPGLGDTAMYLCATSMPGASTDTQYFGPGTRLTVL.

The chain joins TRBV5-6 to TRBJ2-5; maybe TRBD1 (6 bases). The CDR3 spans 15 residues. Germline V gene lookup returns CDR1 SGHDT and CDR2 YYEEEE. V was cut by 4 bases and J by 3 bases, with 16 bases left in between. CDR3 sequence reads: CASSNSRGAEETQYF. CDR3 DNA: TGTGCCAGCAGCAATTCCAGGGGTGCAGAAGAGACCCAGTACTTC.

V is TRBV4-3 and J is TRBJ1-1; D perhaps matches TRBD1 (6 bases). Germline CDR1 is LGHNA and CDR2 is YSLEER. This CDR3 has 13 amino acids. Trimming shortened V by 3 bases and J by 7 bases, and 12 bases separated the two germline ends. Written as DNA, the CDR3 is TGCGCCAGCAGCCAGGCGAGACAGGTTGAAGCTTTCTTT. It is translated as CASSQARQVEAFF.

This clone was seen once. The V gene is TRBV5-8, the J gene TRBJ2-3, with 10 bases lining up with TRBD1. This CDR3 has 18 amino acids. The V gene end was trimmed by 1 base and the J gene end by 3 bases; junction bases not matched to a gene: 11. Germline CDR1 and CDR2: SGHTS and YDEGEE. The chain's CDR3 is CASSLFSGTGVGTDTQYF. CDR3 in DNA: TGTGCCAGCAGCTTGTTCTCCGGGACAGGGGTTGGTACAGATACGCAGTATTTT.

This clone is labeled large. The genes are TRBV30 and TRBJ1-5; D perhaps matches TRBD1 (5 bases). Per germline, CDR1 GTSNPN and CDR2 SVGIG (reference sequence). This CDR3 spans 17 amino acids. Trimming shortened V by 2 bases and J by 0 bases, and 17 bases separated the two germline ends. CDR3 DNA sequence: TGTGCCTGGAGTCCCAGGGCAAAGGGTCTTAGCAATCAGCCCCAGCATTTT. Its translation is CAWSPRAKGLSNQPQHF.

This clone was observed a single time. The chain combines TRBV7-9 with TRBJ2-5; 10 nucleotides align to TRBD2. V was clipped by 1 base and J by 5 bases; unmatched bases: 7. Germline V gives CDR1 SEHNR, CDR2 FQNEAQ (reference sequence). CDR3 size: 16 residues. The CDR3 protein is CASSLGVLAGVETQYF. Here the CDR3 DNA reads TGTGCCAGCAGCTTAGGGGTCCTAGCGGGAGTCGAGACCCAGTACTTC.

CDR3 bases: TGTGCCAGCAGCCCATCAACAGGGAGGCACACCCAGTACTTC. It translates to CASSPSTGRHTQYF. This chain joins TRBV4-2 and TRBJ2-5, with D perhaps TRBD1 or TRBD2 (6 bases each). V was cut by 4 bases and J by 8 bases, with 17 bases left in between. The CDR3 length is 14 residues. Per germline, CDR1 LGHNA and CDR2 YNFKEQ.

The rearrangement uses TRBV7-9 and TRBJ2-3; tentative D call: TRBD2 (5 bases). The CDR3 is 11 residues long. In germline, CDR1 is SEHNR, CDR2 FQNEAQ (reference sequence). Trimming removed 5 bases from V and 11 bases from J, with 11 bases in between. CDR3 coding DNA: TGTGCCAGCAGCCCCACCGGAGGGCAGTATTTT. Encoded protein: CASSPTGGQYF. The full variable domain, with the rest looked up from reference TRBV7-9 and TRBJ2-3, is DTGVSQNPRHKITKRGQNVTFRCDPISEHNRLYWYRQTLGQGPEFLTYFQNEAQLEKSRLLSDRFSAERPKGSFSTLEIQRTEQGDSAMYLCASSPTGGQYFGPGTRLTVL.

V usage is TRBV10-2 and J usage is TRBJ1-1; TRBD1 might be the D (5 bases). Trimming left V 0 bases short and J 6 bases short, with 11 bases between. The CDR3 length is 14 residues. Germline assignment: CDR1 WSHSY and CDR2 SAAADI. The DNA of the CDR3 is TGCGCCAGCAGTGAGTCGGGCAGGGCTTCTGAAGCTTTCTTT. This gives the protein CASSESGRASEAFF.

The chain uses TRBV5-6 and TRBJ2-7; D call uncertain. CDR1 SGHDT and CDR2 YYEEEE come from the germline V gene. Trimming stripped 2 bases from V and 4 bases from J, with 7 bases between. The CDR3 has 12 amino acids. The CDR3 sequence: CASSFGHYEQYV. The CDR3 DNA sequence: TGTGCCAGCAGCTTTGGGCATTACGAGCAGTACGTC.

The chain is built from TRBV30 and TRBJ1-1, with D possibly matching TRBD1 (5 bases). V was trimmed by 4 bases and J by 4 bases, leaving 16 bases between them. Germline V gives CDR1 GTSNPN, CDR2 SVGIG (reference sequence). The CDR3 loop spans 14 amino acids. CDR3 protein: CAWTGSGMGTEAFF. The CDR3 region has the DNA TGTGCCTGGACGGGTTCAGGGATGGGCACTGAAGCTTTCTTT.

The chain has TRBV30 and TRBJ2-1; 7 bases match TRBD1. Trimming at V came to 0 bases and at J to 4 bases, leaving 3 bases not matched to a gene. The CDR3 spans 14 residues. The germline V gene has CDR1 GTSNPN and CDR2 SVGIG (reference sequence). The CDR3: CAWSVGTAYNEQFF. Here the CDR3 DNA reads TGTGCCTGGAGTGTCGGGACAGCTTACAATGAGCAGTTCTTC. The whole variable domain, filled in from reference TRBV30 and TRBJ2-1, reads SQTIHQWPATLVQPVGSPLSLECTVEGTSNPNLYWYRQAAGRGLQLLFYSVGIGQISSEVPQNLSASRPQDRQFILSSKKLLLSDSGFYLCAWSVGTAYNEQFFGPGTRLTVL.

The CDR3 nucleotides read TGTGCCGCCCACCGGGACAGGATCTTCACAGATACGCAGTATTTT. This sequence encodes CAAHRDRIFTDTQYF. V usage is TRBV10-3 and J usage is TRBJ2-3; 8 bases fit TRBD1. Trimming cost V 11 bases and J 2 bases; bases outside gene matches: 12. The germline V gene has CDR1 ENHRY and CDR2 SYGVKD. CDR3 length: 15 residues.